This T cell receptor beta chain is from a study of blood T cell repertoires in COVID-19. Generated by immunoSEQ multiplex PCR, the TCRdb table keeps only in-frame clones and is missing some. The table lists about 400,000 clones, around 87% of them singletons, with less than 2.5% in the top ten. The table lists this clone with a count of one. The CDR3 extends over 15 amino acids. Trimming took 3 bases from V and 1 from J; bases not matched to a gene: 3. Per the germline V gene, CDR1 is SGHAT and CDR2 is FQNNGV. The specimen sequenced was PBMCs or T cells enriched from blood (not recorded which). The receptor comes from a middle-aged man in a cohort exposed to, infected with or recovered from COVID-19 (not recorded which). The V gene is TRBV11-2, the J gene TRBJ2-3; 8 nucleotides line up with TRBD1. CDR3 in DNA: TGTGCCAGCAGCTTTGTACAGGGGGGCACAGATACGCAGTATTTT. This gives the protein CASSFVQGGTDTQYF. The full variable domain, its missing parts supplied by reference TRBV11-2 and TRBJ2-3, is EAGVAQSPRYKIIEKRQSVAFWCNPISGHATLYWYQQILGQGPKLLIQFQNNGVVDDSQLPKDRFSAERLKGVDSTLKIQPAKLEDSAVYLCASSFVQGGTDTQYFGPGTRLTVL.